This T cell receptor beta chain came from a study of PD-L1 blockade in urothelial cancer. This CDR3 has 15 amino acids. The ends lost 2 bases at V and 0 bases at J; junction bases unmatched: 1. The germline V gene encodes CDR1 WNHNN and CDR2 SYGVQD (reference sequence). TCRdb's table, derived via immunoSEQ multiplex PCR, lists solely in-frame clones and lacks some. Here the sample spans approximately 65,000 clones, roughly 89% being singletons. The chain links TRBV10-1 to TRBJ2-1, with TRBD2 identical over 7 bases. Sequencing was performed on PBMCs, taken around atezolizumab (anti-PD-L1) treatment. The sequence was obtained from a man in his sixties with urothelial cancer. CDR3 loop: CASSEGLGSYNEQFF. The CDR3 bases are TGCGCCAGCAGTGAGGGACTAGGCTCCTACAATGAGCAGTTCTTC.